The rows below give T cell receptor beta chains drawn from one sample of a study of T cell repertoires in cytomegalovirus infection. No antigen has been identified for these receptors. TCRdb redid the calling of the reads with MiXCR, one entry per CDR3 protein. The sample comprises around 310,000 distinct CDR3 sequences, roughly 28% of which are singletons, and 20% rests with the top ten. The specimen comprised cultured PBMCs, sampled from culture after CMV antigen stimulation. All receptors derive from a human donor in good health (CMV status not recorded). Some clones in this sample may be carry-over from other donors' samples. CDR3s include the opening cysteine and the closing phenylalanine or tryptophan. A D gene is named only where the DNA matches it firmly. Clone size appears in some rows only: once, few, many, or a class for an expanded clone.

CDR3 protein: CAISETGLAGGQNEQFF; CDR3 DNA: TGTGCCATCAGTGAGACCGGACTAGCGGGGGGGCAAAATGAGCAGTTCTTC; clone size: .; V gene: TRBV10-3; D gene: TRBD2; J gene: TRBJ2-1
CDR3 protein: CSAPGLGVEQFF; CDR3 DNA: TGCAGTGCCCCCGGACTAGGCGTTGAGCAGTTCTTC; clone size: .; V gene: TRBV20-1; D gene: TRBD2; J gene: TRBJ2-1
CDR3 protein: CASSFLPPYEQYF; CDR3 DNA: TGTGCCAGCAGTTTCCTCCCTCCCTACGAGCAGTACTTC; clone size: .; V gene: TRBV27; D gene: .; J gene: TRBJ2-7
CDR3 protein: CSVEARTGGDEQYF; CDR3 DNA: TGCAGCGTTGAAGCCCGGACAGGGGGCGACGAGCAGTACTTC; clone size: few; V gene: TRBV29-1; D gene: TRBD1; J gene: TRBJ2-7
CDR3 protein: CASSSGLAGYNEQFF; CDR3 DNA: TGTGCCAGCAGCTCGGGACTAGCGGGGTACAATGAGCAGTTCTTC; clone size: many; V gene: TRBV7-8; D gene: TRBD2; J gene: TRBJ2-1
CDR3 protein: CASTEGLAGVYEQYF; CDR3 DNA: TGTGCCAGCACCGAGGGACTAGCGGGCGTGTACGAGCAGTACTTC; clone size: many; V gene: TRBV7-8; D gene: TRBD2; J gene: TRBJ2-7
CDR3 protein: CASSRTDLEAFF; CDR3 DNA: TGTGCCAGCAGCCGAACGGACCTTGAAGCTTTCTTT; clone size: few; V gene: TRBV12-3/TRBV12-4; D gene: .; J gene: TRBJ1-1
CDR3 protein: CASKGAYEQYF; CDR3 DNA: TGTGCCAGCAAGGGGGCCTACGAGCAGTACTTC; clone size: .; V gene: TRBV27; D gene: .; J gene: TRBJ2-7
CDR3 protein: CASSLPGGGYEQYF; CDR3 DNA: TGTGCCAGCAGCTTGCCGGGGGGCGGGTACGAGCAGTACTTC; clone size: few; V gene: TRBV7-2; D gene: .; J gene: TRBJ2-7
CDR3 protein: CASSLDHSSNQPQHF; CDR3 DNA: TGTGCCAGCAGCCTCGATCATAGCAGCAATCAGCCCCAGCATTTT; clone size: many; V gene: TRBV7-2; D gene: .; J gene: TRBJ1-5
CDR3 protein: CASTPGGSDTQYF; CDR3 DNA: TGTGCCAGCACCCCCGGGGGGTCAGATACGCAGTATTTT; clone size: .; V gene: TRBV7-9; D gene: TRBD2; J gene: TRBJ2-3
CDR3 protein: CSAREVRKGDNFNQPRHF; CDR3 DNA: TGCAGTGCTAGAGAGGTAAGGAAGGGGGACAACTTCAATCAGCCCCGGCATTTT; clone size: once; V gene: TRBV20-1; D gene: .; J gene: TRBJ1-5
CDR3 protein: CASSPGREETQYF; CDR3 DNA: TGTGCCAGCTCACCGGGGAGGGAAGAGACCCAGTACTTC; clone size: .; V gene: TRBV18; D gene: TRBD2; J gene: TRBJ2-5
CDR3 protein: CASSETEGHEQYF; CDR3 DNA: TGCGCCAGCAGTGAAACCGAGGGGCACGAGCAGTACTTC; clone size: .; V gene: TRBV10-1; D gene: .; J gene: TRBJ2-7
CDR3 protein: CASRPAAGKGYTF; CDR3 DNA: TGTGCCAGTAGACCAGCGGCAGGGAAAGGCTACACCTTC; clone size: .; V gene: TRBV9; D gene: .; J gene: TRBJ1-2
CDR3 protein: CASSNNLEAGKETQYF; CDR3 DNA: TGTGCCAGCAGTAACAACTTGGAAGCGGGAAAAGAGACCCAGTACTTC; clone size: few; V gene: TRBV6-8; D gene: TRBD2; J gene: TRBJ2-5
CDR3 protein: CASSRDQGIPGELFF; CDR3 DNA: TGTGCCAGCAGCAGGGACCAGGGCATACCCGGGGAGCTGTTTTTT; clone size: .; V gene: TRBV6-1; D gene: .; J gene: TRBJ2-2
CDR3 protein: CASSELGTAFYEQYF; CDR3 DNA: TGTGCCAGCAGTGAACTCGGGACAGCCTTCTACGAGCAGTACTTC; clone size: .; V gene: TRBV6-1; D gene: TRBD1; J gene: TRBJ2-7
CDR3 protein: CASSLGHFLGETQYF; CDR3 DNA: TGTGCCAGCAGCTTAGGCCACTTCCTGGGAGAGACCCAGTACTTC; clone size: .; V gene: TRBV7-8; D gene: .; J gene: TRBJ2-5
CDR3 protein: CATHSLGGDIQYF; CDR3 DNA: TGTGCCACCCACAGTCTAGGGGGAGACATTCAGTACTTC; clone size: .; V gene: TRBV6-5; D gene: .; J gene: TRBJ2-4
CDR3 protein: CASSVRGGEGTGELFF; CDR3 DNA: TGTGCCAGCAGCGTCCGAGGGGGCGAGGGCACCGGGGAGCTGTTTTTT; clone size: .; V gene: TRBV11-2; D gene: TRBD1; J gene: TRBJ2-2
CDR3 protein: CASSGLIAGGRETQYF; CDR3 DNA: TGTGCCAGCAGTGGATTAATAGCGGGAGGGAGGGAGACCCAGTACTTC; clone size: few; V gene: TRBV2; D gene: TRBD2; J gene: TRBJ2-5
CDR3 protein: CASSLGWDRTIEQFF; CDR3 DNA: TGTGCCAGCAGCTTAGGTTGGGACAGGACGATTGAGCAGTTCTTC; clone size: .; V gene: TRBV7-9; D gene: TRBD1; J gene: TRBJ2-1
CDR3 protein: CASRTNRALEAFF; CDR3 DNA: TGTGCCAGCAGGACAAATCGGGCTCTTGAAGCTTTCTTT; clone size: once; V gene: TRBV6-8; D gene: .; J gene: TRBJ1-1
CDR3 protein: CASSQTRSYNEQFF; CDR3 DNA: TGTGCCAGCAGCCAAACGAGATCCTACAATGAGCAGTTCTTC; clone size: .; V gene: TRBV3-1; D gene: .; J gene: TRBJ2-1
CDR3 protein: CASSRLYNQPQHF; CDR3 DNA: TGTGCCAGTAGTAGGCTCTACAATCAGCCCCAGCATTTT; clone size: .; V gene: TRBV19; D gene: .; J gene: TRBJ1-5
CDR3 protein: CASSLRGGQGASSPLHF; CDR3 DNA: TGTGCCAGCAGCTTGAGGGGAGGACAGGGGGCGAGTTCACCCCTCCACTTT; clone size: few; V gene: TRBV7-8; D gene: TRBD1; J gene: TRBJ1-6
CDR3 protein: CASSGQPGETQYF; CDR3 DNA: TGTGCCAGCAGTGGACAGCCGGGGGAGACCCAGTACTTC; clone size: .; V gene: TRBV2; D gene: .; J gene: TRBJ2-5
CDR3 protein: CSASSAGGRTGELFF; CDR3 DNA: TGCAGTGCTAGCTCCGCGGGAGGGAGAACCGGGGAGCTGTTTTTT; clone size: .; V gene: TRBV20-1; D gene: TRBD2; J gene: TRBJ2-2
CDR3 protein: CASSYSPTESRLEAFF; CDR3 DNA: TGTGCCAGCAGTTACTCCCCGACGGAGAGCCGACTTGAAGCTTTCTTT; clone size: .; V gene: TRBV6-5; D gene: .; J gene: TRBJ1-1
CDR3 protein: CASSFGTLNYEQYF; CDR3 DNA: TGCGCCAGCAGCTTCGGGACCTTAAACTACGAGCAGTACTTC; clone size: few; V gene: TRBV5-1; D gene: .; J gene: TRBJ2-7
CDR3 protein: CASSPPQNTEAFF; CDR3 DNA: TGTGCCAGCAGTCCTCCACAGAACACTGAAGCTTTCTTT; clone size: .; V gene: TRBV6-2/TRBV6-3; D gene: .; J gene: TRBJ1-1
CDR3 protein: CASSPTGYQPQHF; CDR3 DNA: TGTGCCAGCAGCCCCACAGGGTACCAGCCCCAGCATTTT; clone size: .; V gene: TRBV7-9; D gene: .; J gene: TRBJ1-5
CDR3 protein: CASSFSQGMWTEAFF; CDR3 DNA: TGTGCCAGCAGTTTCTCCCAGGGTATGTGGACTGAAGCTTTCTTT; clone size: few; V gene: TRBV28; D gene: .; J gene: TRBJ1-1
CDR3 protein: CASSTGTGEGQPQHF; CDR3 DNA: TGTGCCAGCAGCACCGGGACAGGGGAAGGTCAGCCCCAGCATTTT; clone size: many; V gene: TRBV7-2; D gene: TRBD1; J gene: TRBJ1-5
CDR3 protein: CASTPMGSNTEAFF; CDR3 DNA: TGTGCCAGCACTCCGATGGGGTCCAACACTGAAGCTTTCTTT; clone size: few; V gene: TRBV12-3/TRBV12-4; D gene: .; J gene: TRBJ1-1
CDR3 protein: CSASSGGHYGYTF; CDR3 DNA: TGCAGTGCTTCTTCAGGGGGCCACTATGGCTACACCTTC; clone size: .; V gene: TRBV20-1; D gene: TRBD1; J gene: TRBJ1-2
CDR3 protein: CASSIGDSGIYGYTF; CDR3 DNA: TGTGCCAGTAGTATCGGGGACAGTGGAATCTATGGCTACACCTTC; clone size: many; V gene: TRBV19; D gene: TRBD1; J gene: TRBJ1-2
CDR3 protein: CAISELGFGDEKLFF; CDR3 DNA: TGTGCCATCAGTGAACTAGGGTTTGGCGATGAAAAACTGTTTTTT; clone size: .; V gene: TRBV10-3; D gene: .; J gene: TRBJ1-4
CDR3 protein: CASSLGGTEGTDTQYF; CDR3 DNA: TGTGCCAGCAGCTTGGGTGGTACAGAAGGCACAGATACGCAGTATTTT; clone size: .; V gene: TRBV5-4; D gene: .; J gene: TRBJ2-3